This T cell receptor (beta chain) came from a study of cytomegalovirus exposure and HLA in healthy donors. The CDR3 is made up of 15 amino acids. Germline trimming cut 3 bases from V and 1 base from J; bases unmatched to any gene: 5. CDR1 is MNHNS, CDR2 SASEGT, per germline. PCR employed 60 Vbeta and 13 Jbeta primers. The repertoire was sequenced with immunoSEQ multiplex PCR; TCRdb's copy has only in-frame clones and lacks some. The repertoire holds 150,000 to 200,000 clones, with 82% as singletons. The chain uses TRBV6-1 and TRBJ1-1, with TRBD1 matching 7 bases. This receptor was taken from a girl between 10 and 17 years old in good health and CMV-seropositive. Sequencing input: PBMCs. The CDR3 DNA follows: TGTGCCAGCAGTGAGACAGGGCGCCGGAACACTGAAGCTTTCTTT. Translated, it gives CASSETGRRNTEAFF.